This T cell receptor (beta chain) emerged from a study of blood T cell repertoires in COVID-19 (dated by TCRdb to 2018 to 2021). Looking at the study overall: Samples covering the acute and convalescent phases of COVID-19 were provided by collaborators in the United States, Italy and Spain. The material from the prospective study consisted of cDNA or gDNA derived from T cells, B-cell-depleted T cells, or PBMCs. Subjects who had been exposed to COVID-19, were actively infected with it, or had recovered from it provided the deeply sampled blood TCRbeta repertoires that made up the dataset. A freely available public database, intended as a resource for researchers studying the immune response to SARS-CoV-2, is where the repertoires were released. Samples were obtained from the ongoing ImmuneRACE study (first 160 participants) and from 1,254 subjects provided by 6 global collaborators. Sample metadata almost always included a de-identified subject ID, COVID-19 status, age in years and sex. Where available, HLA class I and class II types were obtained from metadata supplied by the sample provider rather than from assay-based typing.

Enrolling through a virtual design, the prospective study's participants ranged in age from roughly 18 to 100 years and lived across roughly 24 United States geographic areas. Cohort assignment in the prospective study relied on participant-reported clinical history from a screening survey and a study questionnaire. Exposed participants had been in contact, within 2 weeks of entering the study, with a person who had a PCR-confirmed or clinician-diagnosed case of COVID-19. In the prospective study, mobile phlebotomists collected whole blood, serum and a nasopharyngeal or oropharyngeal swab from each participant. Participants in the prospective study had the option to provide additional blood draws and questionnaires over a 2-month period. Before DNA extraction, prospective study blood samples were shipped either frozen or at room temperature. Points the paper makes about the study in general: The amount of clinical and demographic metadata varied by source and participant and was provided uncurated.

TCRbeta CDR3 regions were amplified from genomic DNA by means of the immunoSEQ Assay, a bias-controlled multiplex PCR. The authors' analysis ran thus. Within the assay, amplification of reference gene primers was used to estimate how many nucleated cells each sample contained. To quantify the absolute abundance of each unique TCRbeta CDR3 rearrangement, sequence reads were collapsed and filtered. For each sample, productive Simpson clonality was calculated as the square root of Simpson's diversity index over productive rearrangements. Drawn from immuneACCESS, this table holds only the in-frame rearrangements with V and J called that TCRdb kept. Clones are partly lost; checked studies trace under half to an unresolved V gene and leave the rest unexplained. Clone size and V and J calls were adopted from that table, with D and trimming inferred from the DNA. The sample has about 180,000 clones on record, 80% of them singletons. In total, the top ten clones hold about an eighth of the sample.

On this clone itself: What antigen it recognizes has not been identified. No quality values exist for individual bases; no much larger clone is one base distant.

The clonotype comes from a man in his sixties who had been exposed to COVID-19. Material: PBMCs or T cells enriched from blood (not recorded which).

The bases are TGTGCCAGCAGTTTAAACAGGGCCAGGGGCGAGCAGTACTTC. It translates as CASSLNRARGEQYF. This chain is built from TRBV27 and TRBJ2-7; the D gene is possibly TRBD1, with 6 bases matching. The CDR3 runs 14 amino acids, cysteine and phenylalanine included. The retained sequence is limited to the CDR3, 42 bases, with the frame set at the first base. Per the germline V gene (reference sequence), MNHEY is the CDR1 and SMNVEV is the CDR2. Between the V and J ends, shortened by 2 bases and 6 bases respectively, the junction contains 14 bases.